This T cell receptor beta chain comes out of a study of CD8 T cells in Susac syndrome. V was cut by 9 bases and J by 1 base, with 11 bases left in between. This CDR3 has 13 amino acids. Germline CDR1 MNHEY, CDR2 SVGAGI. Random hexamers primed reverse transcription of about 0.5 to 1 ug RNA. TCRdb reprocessed the immunoSEQ multiplex PCR reads with MiXCR, giving one entry per CDR3 protein. Counted here are more than 150,000 distinct CDR3 sequences, roughly nine tenths occurring once; the ten biggest clones make up roughly 0.08%. The origin of this receptor is a human donor in good health. V and J are TRBV6-5 and TRBJ2-3; D possibly corresponds to TRBD2 (7 bases). Input material: CD4+ T cells from PBMCs. CDR3 in amino acids: CASWGGGTDTQYF. The CDR3 bases are TGTGCCAGTTGGGGGGGCGGCACAGATACGCAGTATTTT.